This T cell receptor (beta chain) derives from a study of T cell responses to AZD1222 COVID-19 vaccine. Study-level findings and limits: It was only after the peak T cell response that any repertoires were sampled. Spike was spanned by vaccine-associated CD4 TCRs, which were dominant at 160-218 and 743-854. Donors skewed white British and female; clonal diversity was possibly underestimated. In the spike-specific TCR repertoire, nearly half reportedly target unmutated variant regions.

With regard to this clone: Its target is not known.

The germline V gene encodes CDR1 MNHEY and CDR2 SVGAGI. Trimming removed 4 bases at V and 1 base at J, with 10 bases between. This CDR3 comprises 14 residues. Generated by immunoSEQ multiplex PCR, the TCRdb table keeps only in-frame clones and is missing some. The sample lists tens of thousands of clones; approximately 89% were seen once. The genes are TRBV6-5 and TRBJ1-1, with D maybe TRBD1 (6 bases). Sequenced here: peripheral blood, sampled 28 days after the second AZD1222 dose. This TCR came from an adult who received the AZD1222 COVID-19 vaccine. CDR3 nucleotides: TGTGCCAGCAGTTCACAGGGTACGAACACTGAAGCTTTCTTT. As protein: CASSSQGTNTEAFF.